This T cell receptor beta chain was profiled in a study of OX40 agonist ivuxolimab in advanced cancers. Looking at the study overall: Among those enrolled, mean age was roughly 55 years (range about 23 to 90) and 75% to 85% were male.

Germline values: CDR1 LNHDA, CDR2 SQIVND (reference sequence). The CDR3 covers 12 residues. The V end lost 5 bases, the J end lost 14 bases, and 16 bases lay between the germline ends. Produced via immunoSEQ multiplex PCR; TCRdb's table is partial and in-frame only. The sample yields some 45,000 clones, 65% to 85% seen once. This clone was detected only once. Its target is not known. General observations from the study: Doses of 0.1 to 3.0 mg/kg were accompanied by clonal expansion of CD4+ and CD8+ blood T cells by week 6. The study found that CD8+ T cells averaged more expanded clones than CD4+.

On cycle 4 day 1 and cycle 7 day 1, as well as at baseline, blood was sampled. The source of this sequence is an adult with an advanced solid tumor such as melanoma, head and neck, liver or kidney cancer. V usage is TRBV19 and J usage is TRBJ2-1; D might be TRBD2 (6 bases). Sequenced here: CD4+ or CD8+ T cells sorted from blood, sampled in a trial of the OX40 agonist ivuxolimab. DNA for the CDR3: TGTGCCAGTAGTCCTCAGCGGGTGGCGAAGTTCTTC. Translated: CASSPQRVAKFF.